This T cell receptor beta chain was sequenced for a study of blood T cell repertoires in COVID-19. Study-wide context: Some COVID-19 samples were acute and others convalescent; all came from the United States, Italy and Spain.

The CDR3 is made up of 14 amino acids. CDR1 is SGHRS, CDR2 YFSETQ, per germline. Trimming took 6 bases from V and 0 from J, leaving 10 bases between them. The method was immunoSEQ multiplex PCR; TCRdb's version includes in-frame clones alone and lacks a portion of them. The data show about 400,000 clones, more than 75% seen once. The chain combines TRBV5-1 with TRBJ1-3, with a weak D call TRBD1 (5 bases). The sequence came from a human donor in a cohort sampled during active COVID-19. What was sequenced was peripheral blood. Written as DNA, the CDR3 is TGCGCCAGCAAAGGGGTGCTCTCTGGAAACACCATATATTTT. Translation: CASKGVLSGNTIYF.